Listed below are T cell receptor beta chains from one sample, sequenced in a study of T cells in tuberculosis. Profiling relied on immunoSEQ multiplex PCR, and the TCRdb table lists in-frame clones only, not all of them. The data show 45,000 or so clones, about 95% seen once. The sample comprised PBMCs. The receptors shown here come from a donor aged 10-35 years with latent tuberculosis or without tuberculosis infection. Each CDR3 is given with its conserved first and last residue. A D gene is named only where the DNA matches it firmly. Clone sizes are given selectively: once, few, many, or a class where the clone is expanded.

V: TRBV2; size: NA; D: TRBD2; J: TRBJ2-5; DNA: TGTGCCAGCAGTGTTGGCACTAGCGGGAGGCCTATACAAGAGACCCAGTACTTC; CDR3: CASSVGTSGRPIQETQYF
V: TRBV7-2; size: NA; D: NA; J: TRBJ1-2; DNA: TGTGCCAGCAGCTTAGCTGGCCAGGGTGGGTTTAACTATGGCTACACCTTC; CDR3: CASSLAGQGGFNYGYTF
V: TRBV5-6; size: NA; D: NA; J: TRBJ2-3; DNA: TGTGCCAGCAGCTTGGACTACACAGATACGCAGTATTTT; CDR3: CASSLDYTDTQYF
V: TRBV30; size: NA; D: NA; J: TRBJ1-1; DNA: TGTGCCTGGACAAGGGGAAACTCTGAAGCTTTCTTT; CDR3: CAWTRGNSEAFF
V: TRBV7-8; size: NA; D: TRBD1; J: TRBJ1-2; DNA: TGTGCCAGCAGCCAGACAGGGGTCTATGGCTACACCTTC; CDR3: CASSQTGVYGYTF
V: TRBV4-2; size: NA; D: NA; J: TRBJ2-7; DNA: TGTGCCAGCAGCCGCAGCGGAGATCTCGCCTACGAGCAGTACTTC; CDR3: CASSRSGDLAYEQYF
V: TRBV10-3; size: NA; D: TRBD2; J: TRBJ2-7; DNA: TGTGCCATCAGTGACCCGACTAGCGGGAGACCATCCGCCTACGAGCAGTACTTC; CDR3: CAISDPTSGRPSAYEQYF
V: TRBV14; size: NA; D: NA; J: TRBJ1-4; DNA: TGTGCCAGCAGCTCAACAGGAGCAACTAATGAAAAACTGTTTTTT; CDR3: CASSSTGATNEKLFF
V: TRBV6-5; size: NA; D: NA; J: TRBJ2-7; DNA: TGTGCCAGCAGTTACGGTTATCACTACGAGCAGTACTTC; CDR3: CASSYGYHYEQYF
V: TRBV4-1; size: NA; D: TRBD2; J: TRBJ2-1; DNA: TGCGCCAGCAGCCCCGATATAGCGGGTCCCTCCTACAATGAGCAGTTCTTC; CDR3: CASSPDIAGPSYNEQFF
V: TRBV9; size: NA; D: TRBD2; J: TRBJ2-2; DNA: TGTGCCAGCAGCGTAGCTACGAAACTAGCGGGGGCGAACACCGGGGAGCTGTTTTTT; CDR3: CASSVATKLAGANTGELFF
V: TRBV6-6; size: NA; D: TRBD1; J: TRBJ2-2; DNA: TGTGCCAGCATATCAAACAGGGGGCTCCGCGGGGAGCTGTTTTTT; CDR3: CASISNRGLRGELFF
V: TRBV11-3; size: NA; D: TRBD2; J: TRBJ2-3; DNA: TGTGCCAGCAGCTTAACGGGGAGCGGGGCTAGCACAGATACGCAGTATTTT; CDR3: CASSLTGSGASTDTQYF
V: TRBV6-6; size: NA; D: NA; J: TRBJ1-1; DNA: TGTGCCAGTATACAGGGCGGGAACACTGAAGCTTTCTTT; CDR3: CASIQGGNTEAFF
V: TRBV7-6; size: NA; D: NA; J: TRBJ2-5; DNA: TGTGCCAGCAGCTTAGCTCCCAGGGGGGCTCAGGACCAAGAGACCCAGTACTTC; CDR3: CASSLAPRGAQDQETQYF
V: TRBV6-5; size: NA; D: TRBD1; J: TRBJ1-6; DNA: TGTGCCAGCAGTTACGGGACAGGGAGTTCACCCCTCCACTTT; CDR3: CASSYGTGSSPLHF
V: TRBV19; size: NA; D: TRBD1; J: TRBJ1-1; DNA: TGTGCCAGTAGTTTAGGACAGGGACGCACTGAAGCTTTCTTT; CDR3: CASSLGQGRTEAFF
V: TRBV19; size: NA; D: NA; J: TRBJ1-2; DNA: TGTGCCAGTAGTATTGCCGGCAGGGCATCATCTAACTATGGCTACACCTTC; CDR3: CASSIAGRASSNYGYTF
V: TRBV6-5; size: NA; D: TRBD2; J: TRBJ2-3; DNA: TGTGCCAGCACACCCCCAAGCGGGGAAGTCGGTACGCAGTATTTT; CDR3: CASTPPSGEVGTQYF
V: TRBV4-1; size: once; D: NA; J: TRBJ2-5; DNA: TGCGCCAGCAGCCAGCAAGCAGAGTATCGGGGGACCCAGTACTTC; CDR3: CASSQQAEYRGTQYF
V: TRBV7-9; size: NA; D: TRBD2; J: TRBJ2-7; DNA: TGTGCCAGCACCACCGGGACTAGCGACTACGAGCAGTACTTC; CDR3: CASTTGTSDYEQYF
V: TRBV5-1; size: NA; D: TRBD2; J: TRBJ2-3; DNA: TGCGCCAGCAGCGTTATAGCGGGAAGCACAGATACGCAGTATTTT; CDR3: CASSVIAGSTDTQYF
V: TRBV30; size: once; D: NA; J: TRBJ2-3; DNA: TGTGCCTGGAGTAAAGGAGGCAGGAGGATCAGAGATACGCAGTATTTT; CDR3: CAWSKGGRRIRDTQYF
V: TRBV9; size: NA; D: NA; J: TRBJ2-2; DNA: TGTGCCAGCAGCGTAGGAGTAGCGACGAACACCGGGGAGCTGTTTTTT; CDR3: CASSVGVATNTGELFF
V: TRBV19; size: once; D: TRBD2; J: TRBJ2-1; DNA: TGTGCCAGTAGTAAACTAGCGGCCGCGGATGAGCAGTTCTTC; CDR3: CASSKLAAADEQFF
V: TRBV6-5; size: NA; D: NA; J: TRBJ1-1; DNA: TGTGCCAGCAGTTCCCCAAACAGGGTCACTGAAGCTTTCTTT; CDR3: CASSSPNRVTEAFF
V: TRBV18; size: NA; D: NA; J: TRBJ1-1; DNA: TGTGCCAGCTCACCGCGAGGGGGAAGGTCCACTGAAGCTTTCTTT; CDR3: CASSPRGGRSTEAFF
V: TRBV28; size: NA; D: TRBD1; J: TRBJ1-1; DNA: TGTGCCAGCAGAATAGACAGGGGGCGAGGGGTGATGAACACTGAAGCTTTCTTT; CDR3: CASRIDRGRGVMNTEAFF
V: TRBV29-1; size: NA; D: NA; J: TRBJ1-1; DNA: TGCAGCGTTTTACCTGGGGAGGTACGCGCTTTCTTT; CDR3: CSVLPGEVRAFF
V: TRBV7-2; size: NA; D: NA; J: TRBJ1-2; DNA: TGTGCCAGCAGCTTATCATCCCTGTCGTCGGGATTTTACACCTTC; CDR3: CASSLSSLSSGFYTF
V: TRBV11-3; size: once; D: TRBD2; J: TRBJ2-3; DNA: TGTGCCAGCAGCTTAGCTAGCGGGAGCGCGCAGTATTTT; CDR3: CASSLASGSAQYF
V: TRBV7-9; size: NA; D: TRBD2; J: TRBJ2-1; DNA: TGTGCCAGCAGCCCTAAAGCGGGAGGGAACAATGAGCAGTTCTTC; CDR3: CASSPKAGGNNEQFF
V: TRBV5-1; size: NA; D: NA; J: TRBJ2-2; DNA: TGCGCCAGCAGCTTGGCCGGGAACACCGGGGAGCTGTTTTTT; CDR3: CASSLAGNTGELFF
V: TRBV30; size: NA; D: TRBD1; J: TRBJ2-7; DNA: TGTGCCATAGACAGGGGCTCCTACGAGCAGTACTTC; CDR3: CAIDRGSYEQYF
V: TRBV9; size: NA; D: NA; J: TRBJ2-1; DNA: TGTGCCAGCAGCGCCGACAATGAGCAGTTCTTC; CDR3: CASSADNEQFF
V: TRBV2; size: NA; D: TRBD2; J: TRBJ2-3; DNA: TGTGCCAGCAAGGGGAGGGGAGATACGCAGTATTTT; CDR3: CASKGRGDTQYF
V: TRBV6-5; size: NA; D: TRBD1; J: TRBJ2-1; DNA: TGTGCCAGCAGAAATGGACAGGGTAGGAATGAGCAGTTCTTC; CDR3: CASRNGQGRNEQFF
V: TRBV5-4; size: NA; D: NA; J: TRBJ1-1; DNA: TGTGCCAGCAGCTTGGTGCAGGGGAGTACTGAAGCTTTCTTT; CDR3: CASSLVQGSTEAFF
V: TRBV25-1; size: NA; D: TRBD1; J: TRBJ1-3; DNA: TGTGCCAGCAGCAAGACAGGGGCTCTGGGAAACACCATATATTTT; CDR3: CASSKTGALGNTIYF
V: TRBV6-5; size: NA; D: NA; J: TRBJ2-3; DNA: TGTGCCAGCAGTTATAGTTGGGGGGAATGGACAGATACGCAGTATTTT; CDR3: CASSYSWGEWTDTQYF
V: TRBV19; size: NA; D: TRBD1; J: TRBJ1-4; DNA: TGTGCCAGTAGTATCGCCGACAGGGCCTTTGATGAAAAACTGTTTTTT; CDR3: CASSIADRAFDEKLFF
V: TRBV18; size: NA; D: TRBD2; J: TRBJ2-2; DNA: TGTGCCAGCTCACCACGGCCTAGCGGTAACACCGGGGAGCTGTTTTTT; CDR3: CASSPRPSGNTGELFF
V: TRBV2; size: NA; D: NA; J: TRBJ1-2; DNA: TGTGCCAGCATCGGTCTTCGCGGCAGGGATAGCATCATCCCCTATGGCTACACCTTC; CDR3: CASIGLRGRDSIIPYGYTF
V: TRBV25-1; size: NA; D: NA; J: TRBJ2-1; DNA: TGTGCCAGCAGTGAAGAGAGTGAGCAGTTCTTC; CDR3: CASSEESEQFF
V: TRBV29-1; size: NA; D: NA; J: TRBJ1-1; DNA: TGCAGCGTTGAAGGATGGGTGAGCGGTGCTTTCTTT; CDR3: CSVEGWVSGAFF
V: TRBV19; size: few; D: NA; J: TRBJ1-1; DNA: TGTGCCAGTAAAAACCTAATGAACACTGAAGCTTTCTTT; CDR3: CASKNLMNTEAFF